Shown below are 7 T cell receptor beta chains from a single sample sequenced in a study. TCRdb reprocessed the 5' RACE reads with MiXCR, giving one entry per CDR3 protein. This table has about 54,000 distinct CDR3 sequences, roughly a sixth appearing once. Input material: naive CD4+ T cells sorted from blood. Sample subset: naive CD4+ T cells, CD4+CD45RA+CD25-. The source of these receptors is a female donor with breast cancer.

This clonotype was counted a few times. The chain employs TRBV24-1 and TRBJ1-1, with D tentatively TRBD1 (5 bases). The V and J ends lost 5 bases and 4 bases respectively, with 10 bases between them. The germline V gene encodes CDR1 KGHDR and CDR2 SFDVKD. The CDR3 is 13 residues long. CDR3 coding DNA: TGTGCCACCAGTGGGGGAGGGACCACTGAAGCTTTCTTT. Protein: CATSGGGTTEAFF.

V is TRBV5-1 and J is TRBJ2-3; D not resolved. CDR3 length: 12 amino acids. Deletions cut 3 bases from V and 6 bases from J, with 8 bases between. CDR1 is SGHRS, CDR2 YFSETQ, per germline. The CDR3 spells CASSYQEDTQYF. The DNA for the CDR3 is TGCGCCAGCAGCTACCAGGAGGATACGCAGTATTTT.

This clonotype was detected only a few times. The V gene is TRBV6-5, the J gene TRBJ2-1; D unresolved. The CDR3 is 14 amino acids. In germline, CDR1 is MNHEY, CDR2 SVGAGI. V lost 4 bases and J 0 bases, leaving 7 bases between the germline ends. In DNA form, the CDR3 reads TGTGCCAGCAGTTCACCCAGCTCCTACAATGAGCAGTTCTTC. This codes for CASSSPSSYNEQFF.

This clonotype was seen more than once but under ten times. The V gene is TRBV30, the J gene TRBJ2-1, with D unresolved. Trimming took 0 bases from V and 0 from J, leaving 15 bases between them. The CDR3 has 17 amino acids. The germline CDR1 and CDR2 sequences are GTSNPN and SVGIG (reference sequence). The DNA of the CDR3 is TGTGCCTGGAGTGTAGGCTCCGACTCGAGCTCCTACAATGAGCAGTTCTTC. Amino acids: CAWSVGSDSSSYNEQFF.

This clonotype was counted many times. This rearrangement joins TRBV12-3 or TRBV12-4 to TRBJ2-5, with D possibly being TRBD1 (6 bases). Trimming left V 6 bases short and J 5 bases short, with 13 bases between. This CDR3 has 13 amino acids. The CDR3 DNA follows: TGTGCCAGCAGGTGGACAGCCCGGGAGACCCAGTACTTC. Amino acid sequence: CASRWTARETQYF.

This clonotype was observed many times. V and J are TRBV5-1 and TRBJ2-3; 11 positions match TRBD2. The CDR3 runs 15 residues. Per germline, CDR1 SGHRS and CDR2 YFSETQ. With V trimmed by 10 bases and J by 3 bases, 10 bases remained unmatched. The CDR3, as DNA: TGCGCCTCCGGGACTAGCGGATATCCGACAGATACGCAGTATTTT. Amino acid sequence: CASGTSGYPTDTQYF.

As regards this clonotype: One end of the junction fails to match germline, which may point to a read error. The CDR3 DNA reads TGCAGTGCTAAGGGGCTAGCGTTCAGCTCCTACAGTGAGCAGTTCTTC. This codes for CSAKGLAFSSYSEQFF. The rearrangement links TRBV20-1 to TRBJ2-1; the D gene is possibly TRBD2 (6 bases). This CDR3 is 16 amino acids long. Germline CDR1 DFQATT, CDR2 SNEGSKA (reference sequence).